These T cell receptor beta chains were read from a single sample in a study of blood T cell repertoires in COVID-19. Profiled with immunoSEQ multiplex PCR; TCRdb holds only in-frame clones, not every one. The table lists under 250,000 clones, more than 65% of them singletons. The material sequenced was peripheral blood. Every receptor here comes from a human donor in a cohort sampled during active COVID-19. The CDR3 runs from the conserved cysteine through the conserved F or W. The D gene is left open where the match is weak. The size of a clone is reported for some rows only, either as once, few or many, or as a class for expanded clones.

DNA	CDR3	D	V	J	size	length
TGTGCCAGCAGTTTTAAGGGCGGGAGGGCCGGCGGTGAGCAGTTCTTC	CASSFKGGRAGGEQFF	TRBD2	TRBV27	TRBJ2-1	-	16
TGTGCCAGCAGCTCACTGGGAAGGTCAGGGGGCCGGGCAAATGAAAAACTGTTTTTT	CASSSLGRSGGRANEKLFF	TRBD1	TRBV13	TRBJ1-4	-	19
TGTGCCAGCAGCCAACCGGGTGAGGGACTAGGGGTGGAGACCCAGTACTTC	CASSQPGEGLGVETQYF	TRBD2	TRBV3-1/TRBV3-2	TRBJ2-5	-	17
TGTGCCAGAAGCCTAAGCGGGAAACACTACAATGAGCAGTTCTTC	CARSLSGKHYNEQFF	TRBD2	TRBV5-3	TRBJ2-1	-	15
TGTGCCAGCAGTTACGTTCGTTCACCCCTCCACTTT	CASSYVRSPLHF	-	TRBV6-5	TRBJ1-6	-	12
TGCGCCAGCAGCTTGGAGGGGCGGGGGTACTATGGCTACACCTTC	CASSLEGRGYYGYTF	-	TRBV5-1	TRBJ1-2	-	15
TGTGCCAGTAAGGGGGACAGAAAGATAGGTCAGCCCCAGCATTTT	CASKGDRKIGQPQHF	TRBD1	TRBV19	TRBJ1-5	-	15
TGTGCCAGCAGCCAGGTTACACAGGGTCCTGGCACAGATACGCAGTATTTT	CASSQVTQGPGTDTQYF	-	TRBV3-1/TRBV3-2	TRBJ2-3	-	17
TGTGCCAGTAGTACACCGGGACTAGCGGGAGGTAATGAGCAGTTCTTC	CASSTPGLAGGNEQFF	TRBD2	TRBV19	TRBJ2-1	-	16
TGTGCCAGCAGCCGGGGACAGGGAGAGCCCCAGCATTTT	CASSRGQGEPQHF	TRBD1	TRBV5-4	TRBJ1-5	-	13
TGTGCCAGCAGTGAAGCGCTTCGGCAGGGTGATATACCCCTCCACTTT	CASSEALRQGDIPLHF	-	TRBV6-1	TRBJ1-6	-	16
TGCGCCAGCAGCTTGGGACTAAGGTCGGATACGCAGTATTTT	CASSLGLRSDTQYF	-	TRBV5-1	TRBJ2-3	-	14
TGTGCAAGGCGGTACCGGGACAACGCCAGGGTTAGGCTGTTTTTT	CARRYRDNARVRLFF	-	TRBV27	TRBJ2-2	-	15
TGTGCCAGTTCAAACAGGGGAAGTAGCACAGATACGCAGTATTTT	CASSNRGSSTDTQYF	TRBD1	TRBV19	TRBJ2-3	-	15
TGTGCCAGCAGTCTTTACCGGGAGAACAATGAGCAGTTCTTC	CASSLYRENNEQFF	-	TRBV28	TRBJ2-1	-	14
TGTGCCAGCAGCTTAGTTAAGGGAGTTGGGTCCTACAATGAGCAGTTCTTC	CASSLVKGVGSYNEQFF	-	TRBV7-9	TRBJ2-1	-	17
TGTGCCAGCAGTTACTTATCCGGGAATGAAGCTTTCTTT	CASSYLSGNEAFF	-	TRBV6-2/TRBV6-3	TRBJ1-1	-	13
TGCGCCAGCAGCCGGGGACAGGGGGTGAACACTGAAGCTTTCTTT	CASSRGQGVNTEAFF	TRBD1	TRBV5-1	TRBJ1-1	-	15
TGTGCCAGTAGTATGGGTGAGAGGGTCTCCTACAATGAGCAGTTCTTC	CASSMGERVSYNEQFF	-	TRBV19	TRBJ2-1	-	16
TGTGTCAGAAGCCCCGGGACAGGACAATCCTACGAGCAGTACTTC	CVRSPGTGQSYEQYF	-	TRBV7-5	TRBJ2-7	-	15
TGTGCCAGCAGCGGAGCCGACAGGGTAGAAAAACTGTTTTTT	CASSGADRVEKLFF	TRBD1	TRBV7-9	TRBJ1-4	-	14
TGCGCCAGCAGCCGTGAAGGGTTATCTAGCGGGAGCTACGAGCAGTACTTC	CASSREGLSSGSYEQYF	TRBD2	TRBV5-1	TRBJ2-7	-	17
TGTGCCAGCTCCCAGGGGTTCGAGGGCGGCTACACCTTC	CASSQGFEGGYTF	-	TRBV18	TRBJ1-2	-	13
TGTGCCAGCAGCTTGGGACTAGCAGGCTACAATGAGCAGTTCTTC	CASSLGLAGYNEQFF	TRBD2	TRBV7-2	TRBJ2-1	-	15
TGTGCCATCAGTGAAAGGGACAGGGCCGAGCAGTACTTC	CAISERDRAEQYF	TRBD1	TRBV10-3	TRBJ2-7	few	13
TGCGCCAGCAGCTTGGATTCTAGCGGGAGTTACGAGCAGTACTTC	CASSLDSSGSYEQYF	TRBD2	TRBV5-1	TRBJ2-7	-	15
TGTGCCAGCAGCTTGGGCCCCTCAGGGGGTATCTACGAGCAGTACTTC	CASSLGPSGGIYEQYF	TRBD1	TRBV5-6	TRBJ2-7	-	16
TGTGCCAGCACCCAAATAGGAGGAGCTAACTATGGCTACACCTTC	CASTQIGGANYGYTF	-	TRBV2	TRBJ1-2	-	15
TGTGCCAGTAGTATCTCGGCAGGGGGCGCGAACACTGAAGCTTTCTTT	CASSISAGGANTEAFF	TRBD1	TRBV19	TRBJ1-1	-	16
TGTGCCAGCAGCTACGAAGGGCAGGGTAATTCACCCCTCCACTTT	CASSYEGQGNSPLHF	-	TRBV9	TRBJ1-6	few	15
TGTGCCAGCAGCTGGACTAGCGGAGGCTTAGAGCAGTTCTTC	CASSWTSGGLEQFF	TRBD2	TRBV11-2	TRBJ2-1	once	14
TGTGCCAGCAGCCCGGTGTCTAGCGGTTACTACGAGCAGTACTTC	CASSPVSSGYYEQYF	TRBD2	TRBV7-2	TRBJ2-7	few	15
TGCGCCAGCAGCCAACATGGGCAGCAAGAGACCCAGTACTTC	CASSQHGQQETQYF	-	TRBV4-1	TRBJ2-5	-	14
TGTGCCAGCAGTCCGCTAAGCTACCTGAACACTGAAGCTTTCTTT	CASSPLSYLNTEAFF	-	TRBV28	TRBJ1-1	few	15
TGTGCCAGCAGCCAAGAATGGAGGCTAGCGGGATTCACAGATACGCAGTATTTT	CASSQEWRLAGFTDTQYF	TRBD2	TRBV4-2	TRBJ2-3	-	18
TGTGCCAGCAGCTTGGTTACAGTACCATTCTACGAGCAGTACTTC	CASSLVTVPFYEQYF	-	TRBV5-6	TRBJ2-7	-	15